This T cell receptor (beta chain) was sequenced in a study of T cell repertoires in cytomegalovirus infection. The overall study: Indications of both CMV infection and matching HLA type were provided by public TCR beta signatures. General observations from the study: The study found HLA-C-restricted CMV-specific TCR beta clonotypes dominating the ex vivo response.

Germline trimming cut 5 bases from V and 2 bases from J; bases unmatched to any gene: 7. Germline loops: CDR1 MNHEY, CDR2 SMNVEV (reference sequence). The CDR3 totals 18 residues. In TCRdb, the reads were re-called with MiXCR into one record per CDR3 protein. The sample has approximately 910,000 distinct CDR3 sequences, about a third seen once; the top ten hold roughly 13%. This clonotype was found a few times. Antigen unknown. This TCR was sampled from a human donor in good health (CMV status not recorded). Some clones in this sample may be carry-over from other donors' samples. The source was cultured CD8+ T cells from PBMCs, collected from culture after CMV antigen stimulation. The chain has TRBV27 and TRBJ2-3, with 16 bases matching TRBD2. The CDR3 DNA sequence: TGTGCCAGCAGTGCGGGACTAGCGGGGGGGCCCCTCACAGATACGCAGTATTTT. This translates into CASSAGLAGGPLTDTQYF.